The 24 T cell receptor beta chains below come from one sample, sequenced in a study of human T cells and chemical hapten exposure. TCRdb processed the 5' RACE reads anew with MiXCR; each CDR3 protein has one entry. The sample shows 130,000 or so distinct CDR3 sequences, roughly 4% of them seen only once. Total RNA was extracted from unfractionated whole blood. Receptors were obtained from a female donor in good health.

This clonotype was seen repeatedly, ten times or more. DNA for the CDR3: TGTGCCAGCAGCGTAGGGGGCAGCGTCAGCAATGAGCAGTTCTTC. Translating gives CASSVGGSVSNEQFF. This rearrangement joins TRBV9 to TRBJ2-1; D is perhaps TRBD1 (5 bases). In germline, CDR1 is SGDLS, CDR2 YYNGEE. Trimming pared 0 bases from V and 6 bases from J, leaving 13 bases between. This CDR3 contains 15 residues.

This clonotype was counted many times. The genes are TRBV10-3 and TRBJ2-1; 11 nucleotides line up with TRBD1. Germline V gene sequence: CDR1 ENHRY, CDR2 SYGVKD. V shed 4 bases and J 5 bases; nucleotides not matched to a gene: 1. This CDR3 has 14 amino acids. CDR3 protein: CAISGDRGDNEQFF. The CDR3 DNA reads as TGTGCCATCAGTGGGGACAGGGGGGACAATGAGCAGTTCTTC.

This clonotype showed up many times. The CDR3 region is CASSLLDRGFADTQYF. The DNA of the CDR3 is TGCGCCAGCAGCTTGTTGGACAGGGGGTTTGCAGATACGCAGTATTTT. The rearrangement joins TRBV5-1 to TRBJ2-3, with 10 bases aligning to TRBD1. The V and J ends lost 1 base and 4 bases, in that order; junction bases with no gene match: 6. This CDR3 contains 16 residues. Germline V gene lookup returns CDR1 SGHRS and CDR2 YFSETQ.

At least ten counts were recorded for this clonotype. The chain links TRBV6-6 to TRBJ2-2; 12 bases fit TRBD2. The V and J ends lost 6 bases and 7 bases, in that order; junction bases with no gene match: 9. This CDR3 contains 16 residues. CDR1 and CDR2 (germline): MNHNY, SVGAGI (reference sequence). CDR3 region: CASSLTSGGTGGELFF. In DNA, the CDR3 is TGTGCCAGCAGCCTTACTAGCGGGGGGACCGGCGGGGAGCTGTTTTTT.

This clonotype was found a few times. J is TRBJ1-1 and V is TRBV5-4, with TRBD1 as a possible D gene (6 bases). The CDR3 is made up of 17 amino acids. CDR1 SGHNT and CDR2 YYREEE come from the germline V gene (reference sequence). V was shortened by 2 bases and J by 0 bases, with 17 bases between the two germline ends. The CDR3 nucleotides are TGTGCCAGCAGCTTAGGGTCTGGGGGCCTTATGAACACTGAAGCTTTCTTT. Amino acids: CASSLGSGGLMNTEAFF.

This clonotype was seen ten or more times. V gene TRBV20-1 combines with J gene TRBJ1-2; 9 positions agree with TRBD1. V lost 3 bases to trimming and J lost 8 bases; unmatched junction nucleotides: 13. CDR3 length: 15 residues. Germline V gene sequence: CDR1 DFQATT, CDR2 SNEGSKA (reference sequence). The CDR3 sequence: CSASLPEQGAAGYTF. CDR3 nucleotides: TGCAGTGCTAGTCTTCCGGAACAGGGGGCCGCGGGCTACACCTTC.

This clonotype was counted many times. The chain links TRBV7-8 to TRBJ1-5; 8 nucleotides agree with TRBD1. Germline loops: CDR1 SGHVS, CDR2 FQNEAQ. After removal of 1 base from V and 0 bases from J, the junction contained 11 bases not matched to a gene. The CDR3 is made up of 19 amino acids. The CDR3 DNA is TGTGCCAGCAGCTTAGTTAATCGACAGGGGATTTATAGCAATCAGCCCCAGCATTTT. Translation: CASSLVNRQGIYSNQPQHF.

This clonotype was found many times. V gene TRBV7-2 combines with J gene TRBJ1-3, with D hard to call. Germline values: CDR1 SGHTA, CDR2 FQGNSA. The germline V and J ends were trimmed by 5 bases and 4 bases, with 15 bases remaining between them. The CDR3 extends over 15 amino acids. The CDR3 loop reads CASSSTRSVGNTIYF. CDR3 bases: TGTGCCAGCAGCAGTACTCGGTCGGTAGGAAACACCATATATTTT.

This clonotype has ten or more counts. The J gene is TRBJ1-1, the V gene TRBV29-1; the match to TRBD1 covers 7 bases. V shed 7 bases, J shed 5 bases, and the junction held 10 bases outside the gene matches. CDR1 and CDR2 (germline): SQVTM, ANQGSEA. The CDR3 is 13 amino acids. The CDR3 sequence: CSATQGKQTEAFF. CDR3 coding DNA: TGCAGCGCCACACAGGGGAAACAAACTGAAGCTTTCTTT.

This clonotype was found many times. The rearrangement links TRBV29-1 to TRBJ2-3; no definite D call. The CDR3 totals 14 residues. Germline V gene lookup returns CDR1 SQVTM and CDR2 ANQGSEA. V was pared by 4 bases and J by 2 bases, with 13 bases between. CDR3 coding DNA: TGCAGCGTTGGTTCTGTCAGACACACAGATACGCAGTATTTT. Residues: CSVGSVRHTDTQYF.

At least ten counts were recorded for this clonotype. The CDR3 loop reads CASSFYGGQYNPGYTF. In DNA, the CDR3 is TGTGCCAGCAGTTTTTACGGGGGACAGTATAACCCTGGCTACACCTTC. The chain recombines TRBV27 with TRBJ1-2; TRBD1 agrees at 7 bases. The V gene end was trimmed by 3 bases and the J gene end by 7 bases; junction bases not matched to a gene: 14. The CDR3 has 16 residues. Germline CDR1 and CDR2: MNHEY and SMNVEV (reference sequence).

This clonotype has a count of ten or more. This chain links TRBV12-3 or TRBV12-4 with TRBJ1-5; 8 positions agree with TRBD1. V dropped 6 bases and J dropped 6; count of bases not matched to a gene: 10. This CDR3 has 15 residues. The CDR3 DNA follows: TGTGCCAGCAGCCTACGGACAGGGAGGGGTCAGCCCCAGCATTTT. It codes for CASSLRTGRGQPQHF.

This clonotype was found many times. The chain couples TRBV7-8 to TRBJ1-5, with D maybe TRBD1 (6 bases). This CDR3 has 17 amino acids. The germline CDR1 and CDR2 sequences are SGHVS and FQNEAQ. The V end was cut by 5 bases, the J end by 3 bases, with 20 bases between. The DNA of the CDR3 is TGTGCCAGCAGCCTACGGAACAGGGCTTTTGACAATCAGCCCCAGCATTTT. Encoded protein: CASSLRNRAFDNQPQHF.

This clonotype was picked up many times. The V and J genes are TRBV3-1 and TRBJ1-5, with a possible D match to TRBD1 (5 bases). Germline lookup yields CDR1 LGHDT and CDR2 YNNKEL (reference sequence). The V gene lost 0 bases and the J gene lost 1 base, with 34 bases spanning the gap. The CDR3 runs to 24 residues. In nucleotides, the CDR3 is TGTGCCAGCAGCCAAGATTTCAGAAAAGAAGTGGGCAGGGAACTAATCCCGAGCAATCAGCCCCAGCATTTT. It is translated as CASSQDFRKEVGRELIPSNQPQHF.

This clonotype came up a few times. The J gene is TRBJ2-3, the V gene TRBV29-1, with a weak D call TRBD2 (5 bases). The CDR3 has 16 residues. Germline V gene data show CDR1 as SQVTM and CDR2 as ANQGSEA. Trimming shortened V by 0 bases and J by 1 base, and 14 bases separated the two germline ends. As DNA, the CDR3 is TGCAGCGTTGAAGATCCGGTAGGACTCGGCACAGATACGCAGTATTTT. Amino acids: CSVEDPVGLGTDTQYF.

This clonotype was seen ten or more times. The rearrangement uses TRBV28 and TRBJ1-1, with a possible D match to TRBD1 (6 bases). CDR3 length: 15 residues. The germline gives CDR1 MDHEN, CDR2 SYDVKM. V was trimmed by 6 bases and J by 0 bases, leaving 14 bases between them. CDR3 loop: CASSPATGMNTEAFF. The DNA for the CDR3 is TGTGCCAGCAGCCCAGCAACAGGGATGAACACTGAAGCTTTCTTT.

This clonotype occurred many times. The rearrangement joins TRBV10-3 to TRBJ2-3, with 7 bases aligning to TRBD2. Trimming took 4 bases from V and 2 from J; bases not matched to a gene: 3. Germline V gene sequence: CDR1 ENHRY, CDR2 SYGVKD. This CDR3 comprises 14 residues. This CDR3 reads CAISASGVTDTQYF. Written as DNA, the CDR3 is TGTGCCATCAGTGCTAGCGGAGTCACAGATACGCAGTATTTT.

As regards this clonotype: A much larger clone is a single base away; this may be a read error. The CDR3 bases are TGTGCCAGCAGCCAAGAGTTACAGTCCGACGAGCAGTACTTC. It translates to CASSQELQSDEQYF. The V call is TRBV4-2, the J call TRBJ2-7; D gene unclear. CDR3 length: 14 amino acids. Looked up from germline, CDR1 is LGHNA and CDR2 is YNFKEQ. The V end was cut by 0 bases, the J end by 5 bases, with 11 bases between.

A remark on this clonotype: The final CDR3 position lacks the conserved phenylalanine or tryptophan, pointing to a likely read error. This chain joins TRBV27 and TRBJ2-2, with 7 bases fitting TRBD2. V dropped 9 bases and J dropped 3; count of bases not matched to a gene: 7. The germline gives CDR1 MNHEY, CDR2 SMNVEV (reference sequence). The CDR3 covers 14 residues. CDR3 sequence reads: CASGLGSDTGELFC. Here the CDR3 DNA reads TGTGCCAGTGGACTAGGGTCGGACACCGGGGAGCTGTTTTGT.

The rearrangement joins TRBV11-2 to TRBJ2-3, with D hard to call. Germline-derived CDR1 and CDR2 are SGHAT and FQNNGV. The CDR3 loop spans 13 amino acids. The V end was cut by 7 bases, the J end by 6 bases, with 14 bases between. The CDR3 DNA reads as TGTGCCAGCAAGCTGATGGGTGGCGATACGCAGTATTTT. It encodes CASKLMGGDTQYF. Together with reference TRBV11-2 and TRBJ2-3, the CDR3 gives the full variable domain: EAGVAQSPRYKIIEKRQSVAFWCNPISGHATLYWYQQILGQGPKLLIQFQNNGVVDDSQLPKDRFSAERLKGVDSTLKIQPAKLEDSAVYLCASKLMGGDTQYFGPGTRLTVL.

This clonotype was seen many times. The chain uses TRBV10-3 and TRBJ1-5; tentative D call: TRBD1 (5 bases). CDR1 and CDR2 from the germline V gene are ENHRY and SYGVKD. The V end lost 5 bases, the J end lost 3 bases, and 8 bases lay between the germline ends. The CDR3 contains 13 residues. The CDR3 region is CAISPGTNQPQHF. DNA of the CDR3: TGTGCCATCAGTCCCGGGACCAATCAGCCCCAGCATTTT.

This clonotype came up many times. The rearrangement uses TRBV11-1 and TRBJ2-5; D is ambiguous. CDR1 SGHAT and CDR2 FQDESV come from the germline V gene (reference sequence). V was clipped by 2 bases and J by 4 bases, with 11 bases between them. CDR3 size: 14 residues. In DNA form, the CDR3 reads TGTGCCAGCAGCTTACCAGCTAGTCGAGAGACCCAGTACTTC. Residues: CASSLPASRETQYF.

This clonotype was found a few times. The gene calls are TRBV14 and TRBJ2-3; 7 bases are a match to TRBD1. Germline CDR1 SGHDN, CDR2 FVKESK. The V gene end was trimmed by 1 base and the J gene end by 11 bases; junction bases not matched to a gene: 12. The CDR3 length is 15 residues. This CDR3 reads CASSQAGGFMRGQYF. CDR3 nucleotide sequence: TGTGCCAGCAGCCAAGCAGGGGGTTTTATGAGAGGGCAGTATTTT. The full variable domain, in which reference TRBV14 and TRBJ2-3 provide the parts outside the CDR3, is EAGVTQFPSHSVIEKGQTVTLRCDPISGHDNLYWYRRVMGKEIKFLLHFVKESKQDESGMPNNRFLAERTGGTYSTLKVQPAELEDSGVYFCASSQAGGFMRGQYFGPGTRLTVL.

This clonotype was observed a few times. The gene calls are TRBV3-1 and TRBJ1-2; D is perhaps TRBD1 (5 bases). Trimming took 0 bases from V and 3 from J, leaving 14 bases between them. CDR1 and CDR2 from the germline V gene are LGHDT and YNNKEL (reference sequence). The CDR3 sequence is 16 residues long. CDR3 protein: CASSQDEAGGDYGYTF. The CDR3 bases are TGTGCCAGCAGCCAAGATGAGGCCGGAGGGGACTATGGCTACACCTTC.